The 25 T cell receptor beta chains below come from one sample, sequenced in a study of T cell changes during pregnancy in multiple sclerosis. Only in-frame clones appear in the TCRdb table, and some are missing; sequencing was by immunoSEQ multiplex PCR. Here the sample spans tens of thousands of clones, over 85% being singletons. The starting material was peripheral blood, obtained in the second trimester of pregnancy. These receptors were obtained from a female donor with multiple sclerosis, enrolled in a pregnancy study.

The genes are TRBV21-1 and TRBJ1-2; TRBD1 is the table's D call and was not checked against the DNA. TRBV21-1 is listed as a pseudogene. This CDR3 contains 19 residues. For the CDR3, the DNA is TGTGCCAGTACGCTTTACCCTAACAGGGGGCAATTCACTAACTATGGCTACACCTTC. Residues: CASTLYPNRGQFTNYGYTF.

This chain links TRBV6-1 with TRBJ1-2; 8 nucleotides align to TRBD1. The length of the CDR3 is 14 residues. Germline assignment: CDR1 MNHNS and CDR2 SASEGT. V shed 1 base, J shed 5 bases, and the junction held 3 bases outside the gene matches. CDR3 coding DNA: TGTGCCAGCAGTGAAGACAGGGGGGTTTATGGCTACACCTTC. Translating gives CASSEDRGVYGYTF.

This CDR3 reads CASSLYTGGSGNTIYF. CDR3 coding DNA: TGTGCCAGCAGCCTTTACACAGGGGGCTCTGGAAACACCATATATTTT. The chain couples TRBV5-8 to TRBJ1-3, with 8 bases fitting TRBD1. The CDR3 is 16 residues long. The junction had 6 bases not matched to a gene; V was cut back by 4 bases and J by 0 bases. The V gene's germline CDR1 is SGHTS and CDR2 YDEGEE. Full variable domain (missing parts from reference TRBV5-8 and TRBJ1-3): EAGVTQSPTHLIKTRGQQATLRCSPISGHTSVYWYQQALGLGLQFLLWYDEGEERNRGNFPPRFSGRQFPNYSSELNVNALELEDSALYLCASSLYTGGSGNTIYFGEGSWLTVV.

The rearrangement uses TRBV7-9 and TRBJ2-3; D might be TRBD2 (7 bases). Trimming stripped 2 bases from V and 2 bases from J, with 14 bases between. The CDR3 has 16 amino acids. Germline CDR1 is SEHNR and CDR2 is FQNEAQ (reference sequence). The CDR3 DNA follows: TGTGCCAGCAGCTTAACGTCGGGGGGCGTCACAGATACGCAGTATTTT. Residues: CASSLTSGGVTDTQYF.

The chain is built from TRBV5-1 and TRBJ1-6, with D maybe TRBD1 (5 bases). The CDR3 is 12 residues long. V was clipped by 7 bases and J by 6 bases, with 8 bases between them. CDR1 is SGHRS, CDR2 YFSETQ, per germline. The CDR3, as DNA: TGCGCCAGCTCCGACAGTAATTCACCCCTCCACTTT. Translating gives CASSDSNSPLHF.

The V and J genes are TRBV5-1 and TRBJ1-4, with D tentatively TRBD1 (5 bases). With 4 bases removed from V and 0 bases from J, the gap between germline ends came to 10 bases. Germline loops: CDR1 SGHRS, CDR2 YFSETQ. The CDR3 is 15 amino acids. The CDR3: CASSDSGATNEKLFF. The CDR3 nucleotides are TGCGCCAGCAGCGACAGTGGAGCAACTAATGAAAAACTGTTTTTT.

The chain carries TRBV18 and TRBJ2-7; TRBD1 might be the D (6 bases). Germline values: CDR1 KGHSH, CDR2 LQKENI. CDR3 length equals 17 residues. The germline V and J ends were trimmed by 0 bases and 0 bases, with 15 bases remaining between them. The CDR3 region has the DNA TGTGCCAGCTCACCACCCCTCATGACAGGAAGCTCCTACGAGCAGTACTTC. Amino acids: CASSPPLMTGSSYEQYF. The full variable domain, rest sourced from reference TRBV18 and TRBJ2-7, is NAGVMQNPRHLVRRRGQEARLRCSPMKGHSHVYWYRQLPEEGLKFMVYLQKENIIDESGMPKERFSAEFPKEGPSILRIQQVVRGDSAAYFCASSPPLMTGSSYEQYFGPGTRLTVT.

The gene calls are TRBV10-1 and TRBJ1-4; 7 bases match TRBD1. Germline loops: CDR1 WNHNN, CDR2 SYGVQD (reference sequence). CDR3 length: 17 residues. J lost 6 bases, V lost 3 bases, and 13 bases had no gene match. Here the CDR3 DNA reads TGCGCCAGCAGTGAAACCGTGGACAGGCGTATACATGAAAAACTGTTTTTT. Translated: CASSETVDRRIHEKLFF.

V usage is TRBV9 and J usage is TRBJ2-5, with TRBD1 identical over 10 bases. V gave up 3 bases and J gave up 7 bases; unmatched junction bases: 6. CDR3 length: 14 amino acids. Germline CDR1 SGDLS, CDR2 YYNGEE. CDR3 bases: TGTGCCAGCAGCGATGGGACAGGGGTGAGGACCCAGTACTTC. Its translation is CASSDGTGVRTQYF.

The chain joins TRBV19 to TRBJ1-2; D not resolved. CDR3 length equals 12 residues. CDR1 LNHDA and CDR2 SQIVND come from the germline V gene (reference sequence). Trimming removed 8 bases at V and 6 bases at J, with 13 bases between. The CDR3 DNA reads TGTGCCAGTGACGGCAAGAGGGATGGCTACACCTTC. This translates into CASDGKRDGYTF.

This rearrangement joins TRBV5-6 to TRBJ1-1, with TRBD1 identical over 9 bases. The trim removed 3 bases at V and 4 bases at J, leaving 4 bases unmatched. The CDR3 consists of 14 residues. CDR1 is SGHDT, CDR2 YYEEEE, per germline. DNA for the CDR3: TGTGCCAGCAGCTGGGACAGGGTTTCCACTGAAGCTTTCTTT. It specifies CASSWDRVSTEAFF.

This sequence joins TRBV19 and TRBJ1-1; maybe TRBD1 (6 bases). This CDR3 region has 11 residues. Per the germline V gene, CDR1 is LNHDA and CDR2 is SQIVND (reference sequence). Between the trimmed V and J ends, which lost 8 bases and 4 bases, there was a span of 8 bases. For the CDR3, the DNA is TGTGCCAGTTGCAGGGGCACTGAAGCTTTCTTT. It yields the protein CASCRGTEAFF.

CDR3 coding DNA: TGCGCCAGCAGCCAAGTTCTTTCGGAAAAACTGTTTTTT. Its translation: CASSQVLSEKLFF. V gene TRBV4-1 combines with J gene TRBJ1-4, with D unclear. CDR1 is MGHRA, CDR2 YSYEKL, per germline. V was cut by 1 base and J by 8 bases, with 8 bases left in between. The CDR3 totals 13 residues.

The chain carries TRBV7-9 and TRBJ1-2, with D maybe TRBD1 (5 bases). Germline lookup yields CDR1 SEHNR and CDR2 FQNEAQ (reference sequence). V gave up 4 bases and J gave up 12 bases, with 15 bases separating them. This CDR3 spans 12 amino acids. The CDR3 coding sequence is TGTGCCAGCAGCTCGTCGTCCGGGGGGAACACCTTC. Encoded protein: CASSSSSGGNTF.

The chain uses TRBV4-3 and TRBJ2-3; TRBD2 matches at 15 bases. This CDR3 comprises 21 residues. The germline V gene encodes CDR1 LGHNA and CDR2 YSLEER. V trimming: 0 bases; J trimming: 5 bases; junction bases outside the gene matches: 15. The CDR3 nucleotides are TGCGCCAGCAGCCAAGATTTCTCACCCGGGACTAGCGGGGGGAATGGAGATACGCAGTATTTT. Its translation: CASSQDFSPGTSGGNGDTQYF.

The J gene is TRBJ1-4, the V gene TRBV19; TRBD1 is a possible D gene (6 bases). Germline lookup yields CDR1 LNHDA and CDR2 SQIVND (reference sequence). The V gene lost 3 bases and the J gene lost 7 bases, with 15 bases spanning the gap. The CDR3 has 15 residues. The CDR3 loop is CASSILQGGPEKLFF. Here the CDR3 DNA reads TGTGCCAGTAGTATCTTACAGGGTGGACCTGAAAAACTGTTTTTT.

This chain links TRBV6-1 with TRBJ2-4, with 7 bases lining up with TRBD2. Germline CDR1 MNHNS, CDR2 SASEGT. CDR3 length equals 17 residues. V shed 0 bases and J 0 bases; nucleotides not matched to a gene: 5. The CDR3 is CASSEAAAGLAKNIQYF. CDR3 DNA: TGTGCCAGCAGTGAAGCCGCAGCGGGGCTAGCCAAAAACATTCAGTACTTC.

CDR3 DNA: TGCGCCAGCAGCCAAGACGGGACAGGATTCTATGGCTACACCTTC. Encoded protein: CASSQDGTGFYGYTF. The V gene is TRBV4-1, the J gene TRBJ1-2; TRBD1 matches 8 bases. The CDR3 extends over 15 amino acids. The V gene end was trimmed by 0 bases and the J gene end by 4 bases; junction bases not matched to a gene: 4. Germline CDR1 is MGHRA and CDR2 is YSYEKL.

CDR3 coding DNA: TGTGCCAGTAGTCACAGGGTTTTCTCCGCAGATACGCAGTATTTT. Translating it yields CASSHRVFSADTQYF. V is TRBV19 and J is TRBJ2-3, with D tentatively TRBD1 (6 bases). V gave up 5 bases and J gave up 4 bases, with 16 bases separating them. The CDR3 has 15 residues. Germline V gene lookup returns CDR1 LNHDA and CDR2 SQIVND (reference sequence).

The V gene is TRBV5-4, the J gene TRBJ2-3; 10 bases agree with TRBD2. Germline trimming cut 1 base from V and 7 bases from J; bases unmatched to any gene: 9. CDR3 size: 16 residues. In germline, CDR1 is SGHNT, CDR2 YYREEE (reference sequence). Written as DNA, the CDR3 is TGTGCCAGCAGCTTGAAAGCGGGGGGGCACGTGAATACGCAGTATTTT. It yields the protein CASSLKAGGHVNTQYF.

The chain employs TRBV5-4 and TRBJ2-3; D possibly corresponds to TRBD1 (6 bases). Trimming pared 3 bases from V and 2 bases from J, leaving 10 bases between. The CDR3 has 14 residues. Per the germline V gene, CDR1 is SGHNT and CDR2 is YYREEE (reference sequence). CDR3: CASSYRTVTDTQYF. In DNA form, the CDR3 reads TGTGCCAGCAGCTATCGGACAGTCACAGATACGCAGTATTTT.

The chain combines TRBV11-3 with TRBJ2-2, with 7 bases aligning to TRBD2. J was trimmed by 3 bases and V by 4 bases; bases with no gene match: 8. CDR3 length equals 16 residues. CDR1 SGHNT and CDR2 YENEEA come from the germline V gene. The CDR3 DNA reads TGTGCCAGCAGCTATCGACTAGCCGGTGACACCGGGGAGCTGTTTTTT. Protein: CASSYRLAGDTGELFF. The full variable domain, in which reference TRBV11-3 and TRBJ2-2 provide the parts outside the CDR3, is EAGVVQSPRYKIIEKKQPVAFWCNPISGHNTLYWYLQNLGQGPELLIRYENEEAVDDSQLPKDRFSAERLKGVDSTLKIQPAELGDSAVYLCASSYRLAGDTGELFFGEGSRLTVL.

This chain connects TRBV6-5 to TRBJ2-5; 7 nucleotides align to TRBD2. Trimming at V came to 3 bases and at J to 5 bases, leaving 3 bases not matched to a gene. The CDR3 runs to 13 residues. Germline lookup yields CDR1 MNHEY and CDR2 SVGAGI. The CDR3 bases are TGTGCCAGCAGTTATTTACTAGCGGAGACCCAGTACTTC. Encoded protein: CASSYLLAETQYF.

A word on this clone: The germline gene is not matched at one end of the junction; a read error may be the cause. V and J are TRBV7-7 and TRBJ2-1; TRBD1 might be the D (6 bases). The CDR3 is 13 residues long. CDR1 is SSHAT, CDR2 FNYEAQ, per germline (reference sequence). The CDR3 nucleotides are TGTGCTAGCAGCTTAGTAGGGGGTAATGAGCAGTTCTTC. Protein product: CASSLVGGNEQFF.

The chain links TRBV6-5 to TRBJ2-5, with D uncertain. CDR3 length: 16 amino acids. Germline V gene data show CDR1 as MNHEY and CDR2 as SVGAGI. V lost 0 bases, J lost 0 bases, and 11 bases lay in between. The CDR3, as DNA: TGTGCCAGCAGTTACTCTCCAGGTTTCGACCAAGAGACCCAGTACTTC. Translating gives CASSYSPGFDQETQYF.